Below, one T cell receptor (beta chain) is given with its context. Clones were sequenced by immunoSEQ multiplex PCR, and TCRdb holds only the in-frame ones, with some missing. This table holds more than 550,000 clones, 75% to 90% found once. The data derive from a study of shared T cell receptors in the human thymus. This CDR3 is 15 amino acids long. These data were also reused for a study on human thymus T cells. That publication notes: Those donating were healthy Finnish infants in corrective surgery for congenital heart defects. From resections taken during corrective heart surgery, the thymus tissue was obtained. The authors found apparently biased V and J gene usage in thymic and blood repertoires. There were highly overlapping thymic repertoires among unrelated individuals, as related research reported.

This clonotype was obtained from a girl under three years old with a congenital heart defect. The rearrangement uses TRBV21-1 and TRBJ2-3; no check of the table's D call, TRBD2, against the DNA was made. TRBV21-1 is termed a pseudogene. The specimen was thymocytes. CDR3 region: CASSNASGDTDTQYF. Written as DNA, the CDR3 is TGTGCCAGCAGCAATGCGAGCGGGGACACAGATACGCAGTATTTT.